These 27 T cell receptor beta chains share one sample of origin, sequenced in a study of follicular helper T cells after annual influenza vaccination. Only in-frame clones appear in the TCRdb table, and some are missing; sequencing was by immunoSEQ multiplex PCR. Found here are fewer than 11,000 clones, 65% to 85% of them singletons; the top ten hold around 3.6%. Time point indicated: 2015-2016 season, pre-vaccination. Specimen: CXCR5+ CD38- circulating T follicular helper cells from blood, collected on the day of influenza vaccination. Subset of the sample: circulating Tfh, non-naive CD4+CXCR5+PD-1+ (ICOS+CD38+ or ICOS-CD38-). The receptors here all came from an adult who received the influenza vaccine.

The chain carries TRBV5-6 and TRBJ2-5; possible D gene TRBD1, 5 bases. CDR1 SGHDT and CDR2 YYEEEE come from the germline V gene. V lost 2 bases and J lost 1, with 9 bases in between. CDR3 size: 14 residues. CDR3 DNA sequence: TGTGCCAGCAGCTTTCAGGGCCGCCAAGAGACCCAGTACTTC. Amino acid sequence: CASSFQGRQETQYF.

This chain joins TRBV10-1 and TRBJ2-2; no clear D gene. CDR1 is WNHNN, CDR2 SYGVQD, per germline (reference sequence). CDR3 size: 13 residues. The V end was cut by 8 bases, the J end by 2 bases, with 9 bases between. In DNA, the CDR3 is TGCGCCAGCCGAGCCAGCAACACCGGGGAGCTGTTTTTT. It yields the protein CASRASNTGELFF.

The chain has TRBV7-4 and TRBJ1-2, with D maybe TRBD1 (6 bases). The V gene's germline CDR1 is SGHVT and CDR2 SQSDAQ. The CDR3 is 16 residues long. The V end lost 0 bases, the J end lost 0 bases, and 11 bases lay between the germline ends. Here the CDR3 reads CASSLAQGRANYGYTF. CDR3 DNA sequence: TGTGCCAGCAGCTTAGCTCAGGGGCGAGCTAACTATGGCTACACCTTC.

The V gene is TRBV28, the J gene TRBJ2-7, with 8 nucleotides matching TRBD1. Germline CDR1 is MDHEN and CDR2 is SYDVKM. J lost 0 bases, V lost 3 bases, and 7 bases had no gene match. The CDR3 totals 16 residues. CDR3 sequence: CASSFHTGGASYEQYF. CDR3 in DNA: TGTGCCAGCAGTTTCCATACAGGGGGTGCCTCCTACGAGCAGTACTTC. The full variable domain, its missing parts supplied by reference TRBV28 and TRBJ2-7, is DVKVTQSSRYLVKRTGEKVFLECVQDMDHENMFWYRQDPGLGLRLIYFSYDVKMKEKGDIPEGYSVSREKKERFSLILESASTNQTSMYLCASSFHTGGASYEQYFGPGTRLTVT.

V usage is TRBV27 and J usage is TRBJ2-2; 12 nucleotides agree with TRBD1. This CDR3 has 15 amino acids. Germline lookup yields CDR1 MNHEY and CDR2 SMNVEV (reference sequence). Trimming at V came to 7 bases and at J to 8 bases, leaving 8 bases not matched to a gene. CDR3 in DNA: TGTGCCAGCACGGCGGGACAGGGGGCAATAGGGGAGCTGTTTTTT. Protein sequence: CASTAGQGAIGELFF.

This clone has just one count. V is TRBV28 and J is TRBJ2-2; 15 nucleotides match TRBD2. Per germline, CDR1 MDHEN and CDR2 SYDVKM. Unmatched junction bases numbered 3, after V lost 7 bases and J lost 6 bases. CDR3 size: 15 residues. CDR3 bases: TGTGCCAGCAAACGGACTAGCGGGGGGGCCGGGGAGCTGTTTTTT. Translated: CASKRTSGGAGELFF.

The chain is built from TRBV18 and TRBJ2-5, with 14 bases matching TRBD2. CDR3 size: 16 residues. With 4 bases clipped from V and 5 bases from J, the junction kept 6 bases outside the gene matches. Germline CDR1 is KGHSH and CDR2 is LQKENI. Here the CDR3 reads CASSLTSGGAFETQYF. The CDR3 nucleotides read TGTGCCAGCTCACTGACTAGCGGGGGGGCCTTCGAGACCCAGTACTTC.

The chain has TRBV5-8 and TRBJ1-5, with unresolved D. CDR1 SGHTS and CDR2 YDEGEE come from the germline V gene. Trimming removed 5 bases at V and 0 bases at J, with 12 bases between. The CDR3 sequence is 15 residues long. DNA for the CDR3: TGTGCCAGCAGTTTCTATTTGAGTAGCAATCAGCCCCAGCATTTT. Its protein product is CASSFYLSSNQPQHF.

This sequence joins TRBV7-2 and TRBJ1-2; tentatively, D is TRBD1 (5 bases). The germline CDR1 and CDR2 sequences are SGHTA and FQGNSA. V shed 4 bases and J shed 4 bases, with 13 bases lying between them. The CDR3 loop spans 14 amino acids. The CDR3 sequence: CASSSTEKAYGYTF. As DNA, the CDR3 is TGTGCCAGCAGCTCGACAGAGAAGGCCTATGGCTACACCTTC. The whole variable domain, remainder taken from reference TRBV7-2 and TRBJ1-2, is GAGVSQSPSNKVTEKGKDVELRCDPISGHTALYWYRQSLGQGLEFLIYFQGNSAPDKSGLPSDRFSAERTGGSVSTLTIQRTQQEDSAVYLCASSSTEKAYGYTFGSGTRLTVV.

This chain uses TRBV9 with TRBJ2-5; 9 positions match TRBD2. CDR1 SGDLS and CDR2 YYNGEE come from the germline V gene. The CDR3 extends over 15 amino acids. Losses at the gene ends were 5 bases for V and 2 bases for J; bases not matched to a gene: 7. CDR3 in DNA: TGTGCCAGCAGGAGGGGTAGCGGGGGACAAGAGACCCAGTACTTC. Amino acids: CASRRGSGGQETQYF.

The CDR3 region is CAWSRDTGLGANVLTF. DNA of the CDR3: TGTGCCTGGAGTAGAGACACCGGTCTCGGGGCCAACGTCCTGACTTTC. The chain is built from TRBV30 and TRBJ2-6; D is unclear. The CDR3 totals 16 residues. In germline, CDR1 is GTSNPN, CDR2 SVGIG (reference sequence). The ends were cut back, 2 bases at V and 4 bases at J, with 15 bases in the middle.

The CDR3 nucleotides read TGCAGCGTTGAAGATAGCGGGAGGGCCATCAATGAGCAGTTCTTC. Its protein product is CSVEDSGRAINEQFF. This chain links TRBV29-1 with TRBJ2-1; 11 bases match TRBD2. CDR3 length: 15 residues. CDR1 is SQVTM and CDR2 is ANQGSEA in the germline V gene. V lost 0 bases, J lost 6 bases, and 4 bases stayed unmatched.

The chain uses TRBV11-2 and TRBJ1-4, with a tentative D call TRBD1 (5 bases). The V gene's germline CDR1 is SGHAT and CDR2 FQNNGV. V was shortened by 1 base and J by 8 bases, with 14 bases between the two germline ends. The CDR3 contains 15 residues. The DNA for the CDR3 is TGTGCCAGCAGCTTAGGGGGGAATACGGAAGAAAAACTGTTTTTT. It yields the protein CASSLGGNTEEKLFF.

V gene TRBV13 combines with J gene TRBJ2-7; tentatively, D is TRBD1 (5 bases). Deletions cut 5 bases from V and 4 bases from J, with 12 bases between. This CDR3 spans 13 amino acids. Germline CDR1 reads PRHDT; CDR2 reads FYEKMQ (reference sequence). The CDR3 is CASSRRQSYEQYF. In DNA form, the CDR3 reads TGTGCCAGCAGCCGCCGACAGTCATACGAGCAGTACTTC.

The J gene is TRBJ2-7, the V gene TRBV6-1; the match to TRBD2 covers 7 bases. Trimming cost V 1 base and J 4 bases; bases outside gene matches: 7. This CDR3 region has 15 residues. Per the germline V gene, CDR1 is MNHNS and CDR2 is SASEGT. The CDR3 nucleotides read TGTGCCAGCAGTGAAGGAGCTAGCGGAGAATACGAGCAGTACTTC. Protein sequence: CASSEGASGEYEQYF.

This chain joins TRBV30 and TRBJ1-5; possibly TRBD1 for D (6 bases). The CDR3 spans 15 residues. Trimming stripped 0 bases from V and 6 bases from J, with 15 bases between. Germline values: CDR1 GTSNPN, CDR2 SVGIG (reference sequence). CDR3 amino acids: CAWSVTGGVGQPQHF. Here the CDR3 DNA reads TGTGCCTGGAGTGTCACGGGGGGCGTGGGTCAGCCCCAGCATTTT.

This clone was found once. The chain uses TRBV28 and TRBJ1-2; 8 bases are a match to TRBD1. Germline CDR1 and CDR2: MDHEN and SYDVKM. J was trimmed by 7 bases and V by 5 bases; bases with no gene match: 6. This CDR3 is built from 13 residues. CDR3 DNA: TGTGCCAGCAGTCAGACAGGGGTTCCTGGCTACACCTTC. This gives the protein CASSQTGVPGYTF.

V is TRBV7-2 and J is TRBJ2-5; TRBD2 agrees at 7 bases. Losses at the gene ends were 3 bases for V and 1 base for J; bases not matched to a gene: 2. Germline V gene data show CDR1 as SGHTA and CDR2 as FQGNSA. This CDR3 has 14 amino acids. This chain's CDR3 is CASSFLAVQETQYF. CDR3 DNA: TGTGCCAGCAGCTTCCTAGCGGTCCAAGAGACCCAGTACTTC.

V and J are TRBV18 and TRBJ2-7; 12 nucleotides match TRBD2. V was pared by 3 bases and J by 7 bases, with 7 bases of the junction left unmatched. Per the germline V gene, CDR1 is KGHSH and CDR2 is LQKENI. The CDR3 consists of 15 residues. The CDR3 DNA reads TGTGCCAGCTCACCCCGACTAGCGGGAGAGGGAGAGCAGTACTTC. It encodes CASSPRLAGEGEQYF.

J is TRBJ1-3 and V is TRBV10-3; D is ambiguous. The CDR3 spans 16 residues. Trimming cost V 5 bases and J 0 bases, with 14 bases left between them. CDR1 is ENHRY and CDR2 is SYGVKD in the germline V gene. Here the CDR3 reads CAISLGGTGSGNTIYF. The DNA of the CDR3 is TGTGCCATCAGTTTAGGAGGTACCGGCTCTGGAAACACCATATATTTT.

The chain carries TRBV5-6 and TRBJ1-2; no reliable D call. The CDR3 has 15 residues. Germline CDR1 is SGHDT and CDR2 is YYEEEE. Trimming pared 4 bases from V and 3 bases from J, leaving 16 bases between. CDR3 nucleotides: TGTGCCAGCAGCCAAGGGCCCCAGCCCGACTATGGCTACACCTTC. Translated, it gives CASSQGPQPDYGYTF.

The chain is built from TRBV14 and TRBJ2-3, with TRBD1 matching 8 bases. The CDR3 spans 16 residues. The germline V gene encodes CDR1 SGHDN and CDR2 FVKESK. Trimming at V came to 3 bases and at J to 5 bases, leaving 10 bases not matched to a gene. CDR3 in amino acids: CASSQTGTGNLDTQYF. The CDR3 DNA follows: TGTGCCAGCAGCCAGACCGGGACAGGAAATTTAGATACGCAGTATTTT.

This clone has more than one count but fewer than ten. This sequence joins TRBV7-2 and TRBJ2-7; D gene uncertain. Trimming took off 4 bases at V and 8 bases at J, with 12 bases between the two ends. The CDR3 extends over 12 amino acids. CDR1 SGHTA and CDR2 FQGNSA come from the germline V gene. The DNA for the CDR3 is TGTGCCAGCAGCTCCGGGCCTCTGAAGCAGTACTTC. The encoded protein is CASSSGPLKQYF.

This chain joins TRBV5-1 and TRBJ1-1; 7 bases fit TRBD1. From germline, CDR1 is SGHRS and CDR2 YFSETQ. Trimming removed 2 bases from V and 8 bases from J; junction bases left unmatched: 15. CDR3 size: 16 residues. CDR3 loop: CASSFGRPDRVDEAFF. The CDR3 nucleotides are TGCGCCAGCAGCTTCGGGCGGCCTGACAGGGTTGACGAAGCTTTCTTT.

This rearrangement joins TRBV5-1 to TRBJ1-2; D not resolved. CDR3 length: 14 residues. CDR1 and CDR2 (germline): SGHRS, YFSETQ. V was cut by 0 bases and J by 7 bases, with 13 bases left in between. In DNA, the CDR3 is TGCGCCAGCAGCTTGGGCGCGGTCGACCCTGGCTACACCTTC. Translation: CASSLGAVDPGYTF. Full variable domain (remainder filled in from reference TRBV5-1 and TRBJ1-2): KAGVTQTPRYLIKTRGQQVTLSCSPISGHRSVSWYQQTPGQGLQFLFEYFSETQRNKGNFPGRFSGRQFSNSRSEMNVSTLELGDSALYLCASSLGAVDPGYTFGSGTRLTVV.

J is TRBJ2-1 and V is TRBV4-2; 7 positions agree with TRBD1. Germline CDR1 is LGHNA and CDR2 is YNFKEQ. This CDR3 is built from 16 residues. After removal of 4 bases from V and 2 bases from J, the junction contained 8 bases not matched to a gene. As DNA, the CDR3 is TGTGCCAGCAGCCCTACAGGGGCGAGACCCTACAATGAGCAGTTCTTC. Amino acid sequence: CASSPTGARPYNEQFF.

The chain employs TRBV10-3 and TRBJ2-1; 12 bases are shared with TRBD1. CDR1 is ENHRY, CDR2 SYGVKD, per germline. CDR3 length equals 16 residues. With V trimmed by 0 bases and J by 13 bases, 10 bases remained unmatched. The CDR3 sequence: CAISESSGTGGRDQFF. The CDR3 DNA sequence: TGTGCCATCAGTGAGTCGAGTGGGACAGGGGGCCGGGATCAGTTCTTC.